This T cell receptor beta chain was documented in a study of human T cells and chemical hapten exposure. Whole-study findings and limits: There was no change with DPC sensitization in TCRs above 1 in 1000 frequency.

This clonotype was counted a few times. The antigen remains unidentified. Time point noted: pre-sensitization, week 0. Documented treatment: therapeutic diphenylcyclopropenone sensitization with weekly scalp DPC. TCRdb reanalysed the RACE reads using MiXCR and keeps one entry per CDR3 protein. The sample consists of around 110,000 distinct CDR3 sequences, 9% to 15% of them appearing once. This receptor was identified in a woman in her forties or fifties with alopecia areata. Some clones in this sample may be carry-over from other donors' samples. Sequencing was performed on whole blood, taken in connection with sensitization to the hapten diphenylcyclopropenone (DPC).

CDR3 DNA sequence: TGTGCCAGCAGCGTAAGGGTTCGCGGGGACAATGAGCAGTTCTTC. This gives the protein CASSVRVRGDNEQFF. This rearrangement joins TRBV9 to TRBJ2-1, with D tentatively TRBD2 (6 bases). The CDR3 runs to 15 residues. V dropped 1 base and J dropped 5 bases, with 13 bases sitting between them. Looked up from germline, CDR1 is SGDLS and CDR2 is YYNGEE. The full variable domain, with the rest looked up from reference TRBV9 and TRBJ2-1, is DSGVTQTPKHLITATGQRVTLRCSPRSGDLSVYWYQQSLDQGLQFLIQYYNGEERAKGNILERFSAQQFPDLHSELNLSSLELGDSALYFCASSVRVRGDNEQFFGPGTRLTVL.